This T cell receptor (beta chain) appears in the sequencing data of a study of PD-1 blockade in mismatch repair-deficient tumors. As for the study in general: Enrolled about 2012-2016, patients had progressing, pretreated mismatch repair-deficient cancers of more than ten types. Study findings and constraints: Tumor-resident clones, often undetectable pretreatment in blood, expanded then contracted after pembrolizumab.

The table came from immunoSEQ multiplex PCR; TCRdb's copy has only in-frame clones and leaves some out. Among around 51,000 clones listed, about 85% were seen once. With regard to this clone: Antigen specificity is unknown.

The CDR3 spans 12 residues. With 0 bases removed from V and 7 bases from J, the gap between germline ends came to 4 bases. Germline values: CDR1 SGHAT, CDR2 FQNNGV. The source was peripheral blood, collected about 20 weeks after starting pembrolizumab. The chain joins TRBV11-2 to TRBJ2-1; D is unclear. The TCR sequence derives from an adult with mismatch repair-deficient cancer. CDR3 sequence (DNA): TGTGCCAGCAGCTTAGATAATAATGAGCAGTTCTTC. It codes for CASSLDNNEQFF.